The next 28 T cell receptor beta chains were all read from a single sample in a study of siplizumab effects on memory and regulatory T cells. TCRdb's table, derived via immunoSEQ multiplex PCR, lists solely in-frame clones and lacks some. The table includes roughly 100,000 clones, about 93% detected once. The sequenced sample was Tregs sorted from blood. The receptor set was obtained from a human donor in good health.

This chain uses TRBV5-1 with TRBJ2-1; TRBD2 aligns across 9 bases. The V gene end was trimmed by 1 base and the J gene end by 3 bases; junction bases not matched to a gene: 2. CDR1 is SGHRS, CDR2 YFSETQ, per germline. There are 15 residues in the CDR3. The CDR3 protein is CASSLPSGDYNEQFF. The CDR3 nucleotides read TGCGCCAGCAGCTTGCCTAGCGGGGACTACAATGAGCAGTTCTTC.

This chain's CDR3 is CASNRDRGNTEAFF. The CDR3 region has the DNA TGTGCCAGCAATAGAGACAGGGGGAACACTGAAGCTTTCTTT. The V and J genes are TRBV2 and TRBJ1-1; 8 nucleotides match TRBD1. This CDR3 spans 14 amino acids. Germline CDR1 and CDR2: SNHLY and FYNNEI. The ends lost 7 bases at V and 1 base at J; junction bases unmatched: 5.

This chain links TRBV7-8 with TRBJ1-3; D unresolved. The CDR3 is 16 amino acids. Germline V lookup: CDR1 SGHVS, CDR2 FQNEAQ. V was cut by 5 bases and J by 1 base, with 15 bases left in between. The CDR3 DNA follows: TGTGCCAGCAGCACCCGGCCGGTCGGGTCTGGAAACACCATATATTTT. As protein: CASSTRPVGSGNTIYF.

This sequence joins TRBV10-3 and TRBJ2-6; 12 bases map to TRBD2. J was trimmed by 1 base and V by 5 bases; bases with no gene match: 6. Germline V CDR1 and CDR2: ENHRY, SYGVKD. The CDR3 totals 18 residues. The CDR3 DNA reads as TGTGCCATCAGTCGCGGACTAGCGGGAAAGTCTGGGGCCAACGTCCTGACTTTC. Amino acids: CAISRGLAGKSGANVLTF.

This clone was seen just once. The genes are TRBV4-1 and TRBJ1-5; the match to TRBD1 covers 10 bases. Losses at the gene ends were 3 bases for V and 6 bases for J; bases not matched to a gene: 5. The germline CDR1 and CDR2 sequences are MGHRA and YSYEKL. The length of the CDR3 is 15 residues. CDR3: CASSHSGDRGQPQHF. The DNA of the CDR3 is TGCGCCAGCAGCCACTCGGGGGACAGGGGTCAGCCCCAGCATTTT.

The chain couples TRBV6-1 to TRBJ1-1; 8 bases line up with TRBD1. CDR1 is MNHNS and CDR2 is SASEGT in the germline V gene. The V segment lost 11 bases and the J segment 2 bases; nucleotides outside the gene matches: 7. CDR3 length equals 13 residues. The CDR3 nucleotides are TGTGCCGGACAGGGCATCGGCAACACTGAAGCTTTCTTT. Protein product: CAGQGIGNTEAFF.

The chain joins TRBV19 to TRBJ1-4; D might be TRBD1 (6 bases). The CDR3 has 15 residues. Between the trimmed V and J ends, which lost 6 bases and 0 bases, there was a span of 11 bases. Germline CDR1 LNHDA, CDR2 SQIVND (reference sequence). Here the CDR3 reads CASSPRQATNEKLFF. The CDR3 nucleotides read TGTGCCAGTAGCCCCAGACAGGCAACTAATGAAAAACTGTTTTTT.

The chain uses TRBV9 and TRBJ1-1, with 10 bases fitting TRBD1. The CDR3 spans 14 residues. Germline CDR1 and CDR2: SGDLS and YYNGEE. After removal of 6 bases from V and 5 bases from J, the junction contained 7 bases not matched to a gene. The CDR3 region has the DNA TGTGCCAGCAAGGGACAGGGGAAGGAGACTGAAGCTTTCTTT. Translated: CASKGQGKETEAFF.

The chain recombines TRBV20-1 with TRBJ2-3; D gene ambiguous. CDR1 DFQATT and CDR2 SNEGSKA come from the germline V gene (reference sequence). Trimming removed 2 bases from V and 6 bases from J, with 6 bases in between. This CDR3 spans 11 amino acids. As DNA, the CDR3 is TGCAGTGCTAGAACTCGGGATACGCAGTATTTT. This encodes CSARTRDTQYF.

The chain has TRBV6-1 and TRBJ1-1; possible D gene TRBD1, 5 bases. The CDR3 contains 19 residues. With 0 bases removed from V and 0 bases from J, the gap between germline ends came to 20 bases. Per the germline V gene, CDR1 is MNHNS and CDR2 is SASEGT. As DNA, the CDR3 is TGTGCCAGCAGTGAAGCGATCCCGGGGGGAGTTGGTGTGAACACTGAAGCTTTCTTT. As protein: CASSEAIPGGVGVNTEAFF.

The CDR3 nucleotides are TGCGCCAGCAGCATCGGACTAGCGGGGCACACAGATACGCAGTATTTT. Encoded protein: CASSIGLAGHTDTQYF. The chain uses TRBV5-1 and TRBJ2-3, with TRBD2 identical over 12 bases. The CDR3 loop spans 16 amino acids. V lost 4 bases to trimming and J lost 2 bases; unmatched junction nucleotides: 5. Germline CDR1 reads SGHRS; CDR2 reads YFSETQ.

The V call is TRBV6-5, the J call TRBJ2-7, with unresolved D. This CDR3 has 12 residues. Germline-derived CDR1 and CDR2 are MNHEY and SVGAGI. The germline V and J ends were trimmed by 8 bases and 1 base, with 9 bases remaining between them. In DNA form, the CDR3 reads TGTGCCAGCCGGGCCATTTCCTACGAGCAGTACTTC. This translates into CASRAISYEQYF.

The chain joins TRBV19 to TRBJ1-2; perhaps TRBD1 as D (5 bases). Germline V lookup: CDR1 LNHDA, CDR2 SQIVND (reference sequence). The length of the CDR3 is 15 residues. V was shortened by 5 bases and J by 2 bases, with 15 bases between the two germline ends. DNA of the CDR3: TGTGCCAGTAGTCTAAAGCAGGGACTCAACTATGGCTACACCTTC. It yields the protein CASSLKQGLNYGYTF.

The chain couples TRBV6-1 to TRBJ2-7; D is perhaps TRBD2 (6 bases). V was pared by 6 bases and J by 0 bases, with 12 bases between. Germline-derived CDR1 and CDR2 are MNHNS and SASEGT. The CDR3 totals 14 residues. The CDR3 coding sequence is TGTGCCAGCAGCATCCAGCGGGCCTCCTACGAGCAGTACTTC. This sequence encodes CASSIQRASYEQYF.

The rearrangement links TRBV5-1 to TRBJ2-2; the D is unclear. In germline, CDR1 is SGHRS, CDR2 YFSETQ. The CDR3 is made up of 15 amino acids. Trimming left V 8 bases short and J 0 bases short, with 14 bases between. This chain's CDR3 is CASKEGGPNTGELFF. The CDR3 coding sequence is TGCGCCAGTAAAGAAGGTGGGCCGAACACCGGGGAGCTGTTTTTT.

The chain links TRBV27 to TRBJ1-4, with 8 bases matching TRBD1. Germline CDR1 and CDR2: MNHEY and SMNVEV (reference sequence). CDR3 length: 15 residues. Germline trimming cut 8 bases from V and 6 bases from J; bases unmatched to any gene: 11. The CDR3 loop is CASQRTRGRHEKLFF. As DNA, the CDR3 is TGTGCCAGCCAAAGAACCAGGGGGCGGCATGAAAAACTGTTTTTT.

This clone counts as medium-sized (0.01 to 0.1%). The gene calls are TRBV19 and TRBJ2-7, with TRBD1 matching 8 bases. Germline V gene lookup returns CDR1 LNHDA and CDR2 SQIVND (reference sequence). V lost 6 bases, J lost 4 bases, and 8 bases stayed unmatched. The CDR3 is 14 amino acids. This chain's CDR3 is CASRSGTGGYEQYF. In nucleotides, the CDR3 is TGTGCCAGTAGATCCGGGACAGGAGGGTACGAGCAGTACTTC.

This chain uses TRBV7-6 with TRBJ2-1; the match to TRBD2 covers 9 bases. CDR1 and CDR2 from the germline V gene are SGHVS and FNYEAQ. J gave up 6 bases and V 2 bases, and 11 bases lay outside the gene matches. This CDR3 comprises 17 residues. The CDR3 sequence is CASSLPREGGRGNEQFF. DNA for the CDR3: TGTGCCAGCAGCTTACCGCGGGAAGGCGGGAGGGGCAATGAGCAGTTCTTC. The full variable domain, with the rest looked up from reference TRBV7-6 and TRBJ2-1, is GAGVSQSPRYKVTKRGQDVALRCDPISGHVSLYWYRQALGQGPEFLTYFNYEAQQDKSGLPNDRFSAERPEGSISTLTIQRTEQRDSAMYRCASSLPREGGRGNEQFFGPGTRLTVL.

This chain joins TRBV7-6 and TRBJ2-1; tentative D call: TRBD1 (6 bases). Germline V CDR1 and CDR2: SGHVS, FNYEAQ. Trimming cost V 1 base and J 5 bases, with 15 bases left between them. This CDR3 contains 16 residues. The CDR3 is CASSLVWGLGDNEQFF. CDR3 in DNA: TGTGCCAGCAGCTTAGTCTGGGGGCTAGGGGACAATGAGCAGTTCTTC.

This clone was recorded a few times. The rearrangement uses TRBV6-5 and TRBJ1-1; no clear D gene. This CDR3 comprises 12 residues. The germline CDR1 and CDR2 sequences are MNHEY and SVGAGI. V was clipped by 2 bases and J by 7 bases, with 8 bases between them. The CDR3 region has the DNA TGTGCCAGCAGTTACCCCACCGGTGAAGCTTTCTTT. It yields the protein CASSYPTGEAFF.

This sequence joins TRBV7-9 and TRBJ1-2, with 8 bases lining up with TRBD1. The junction had 2 bases not matched to a gene; V was cut back by 5 bases and J by 3 bases. The CDR3 sequence is 13 residues long. Germline CDR1 reads SEHNR; CDR2 reads FQNEAQ (reference sequence). CDR3 nucleotide sequence: TGTGCCAGCAGCCCACAGGGGGACTATGGCTACACCTTC. The encoded protein is CASSPQGDYGYTF.

This rearrangement joins TRBV5-6 to TRBJ2-5; 9 bases are a match to TRBD1. This CDR3 region has 14 residues. Looked up from germline, CDR1 is SGHDT and CDR2 is YYEEEE. Trimming removed 6 bases from V and 5 bases from J; junction bases left unmatched: 8. CDR3 in DNA: TGTGCCAGCACCAGCACAGGGGGCAAGGAGACCCAGTACTTC. Translated: CASTSTGGKETQYF.

The chain couples TRBV10-3 to TRBJ1-5; the D gene is possibly TRBD1 (5 bases). The CDR3 contains 13 residues. V lost 4 bases, J lost 4 bases, and 8 bases lay in between. Germline CDR1 reads ENHRY; CDR2 reads SYGVKD. CDR3 sequence: CAISVGENQPQHF. CDR3 DNA sequence: TGTGCCATCAGTGTAGGGGAGAATCAGCCCCAGCATTTT.

The J gene is TRBJ2-3, the V gene TRBV30, with 14 bases lining up with TRBD2. The J segment lost 5 bases and the V segment lost 0 bases, leaving 10 bases of the junction unmatched. The CDR3 contains 18 residues. Germline V lookup: CDR1 GTSNPN, CDR2 SVGIG (reference sequence). CDR3 loop: CAWSVGGGLAGERDTQYF. The DNA of the CDR3 is TGTGCCTGGAGTGTTGGAGGGGGACTAGCGGGAGAAAGAGATACGCAGTATTTT.

This clone was seen only a few times. The genes are TRBV10-3 and TRBJ2-1; 12 positions match TRBD2. Germline-derived CDR1 and CDR2 are ENHRY and SYGVKD. The CDR3 covers 14 residues. The junction had 3 bases not matched to a gene; V was cut back by 3 bases and J by 9 bases. CDR3 sequence: CAISDTSGRSEQFF. The CDR3 DNA reads TGTGCCATCAGTGATACTAGCGGGAGGAGTGAGCAGTTCTTC.

The table lists this clone with a count of one. This chain joins TRBV11-1 and TRBJ2-1; 7 bases agree with TRBD2. The junction had 19 bases not matched to a gene; V was cut back by 5 bases and J by 6 bases. The CDR3 sequence is 18 residues long. Germline assignment: CDR1 SGHAT and CDR2 FQDESV (reference sequence). CDR3 sequence reads: CASSRGDAGTTGGNEQFF. The CDR3 DNA sequence: TGTGCCAGCAGCCGAGGGGACGCCGGGACTACAGGTGGCAATGAGCAGTTCTTC.

The chain carries TRBV6-1 and TRBJ1-1, with no clear D. Per the germline V gene, CDR1 is MNHNS and CDR2 is SASEGT. With 6 bases removed from V and 1 base from J, the gap between germline ends came to 15 bases. The CDR3 is 15 amino acids. The DNA of the CDR3 is TGTGCCAGCAGGAGGGAGGCCATGGGGAACACTGAAGCTTTCTTT. It codes for CASRREAMGNTEAFF.

This rearrangement joins TRBV5-1 to TRBJ2-3; 7 bases are shared with TRBD1. CDR1 SGHRS and CDR2 YFSETQ come from the germline V gene. The CDR3 runs 13 residues. Trimming cost V 7 bases and J 3 bases; bases outside gene matches: 5. The CDR3 reads CASRGQNTDTQYF. Written as DNA, the CDR3 is TGCGCCAGCCGGGGACAGAATACAGATACGCAGTATTTT.